These T cell receptor beta chains were read from a single sample in a study of human T cells and chemical hapten exposure. Each CDR3 protein is one row after TCRdb ran MiXCR on the RACE reads. The data hold 270,000 or so distinct CDR3 sequences, with around 7% observed a single time. The sequencing here drew on whole blood, taken in connection with sensitization to the hapten diphenylcyclopropenone (DPC). All receptors derive from a man between 18 and 29 years old with alopecia areata. Some clones in this sample may be carry-over from other donors' samples. Both conserved end residues are part of each CDR3. A D gene is named only where the DNA matches it firmly. Clone size, where shown, is once, few, many, or a class for clones that have expanded.

V gene	D gene	J gene	clone size	CDR3 length	CDR3 protein	CDR3 DNA
TRBV29-1	TRBD2	TRBJ2-5	.	13	CSVDGTRGETQYF	TGCAGCGTTGACGGGACTAGAGGAGAGACCCAGTACTTC
TRBV5-1	TRBD1	TRBJ2-1	few	20	CASSRFPGQGLPSSYNEQFF	TGCGCCAGCAGCCGTTTTCCGGGACAGGGACTCCCTAGCTCCTACAATGAGCAGTTCTTC
TRBV6-5	TRBD1	TRBJ1-4	few	14	CASSYGQGAEKLFF	TGTGCCAGCAGTTACGGACAGGGGGCCGAAAAACTGTTTTTT
TRBV12-3/TRBV12-4	.	TRBJ2-5	many	14	CASSSPSRVETQYF	TGTGCCAGCAGTTCCCCCTCTAGGGTTGAGACCCAGTACTTC
TRBV10-3	.	TRBJ2-2	.	15	CAISVASGYTGELFF	TGTGCCATCAGTGTCGCGAGTGGGTACACCGGGGAGCTGTTTTTT
TRBV7-9	.	TRBJ2-2	.	14	CASSLTVNTGELFF	TGTGCCAGCAGCTTAACCGTTAACACCGGGGAGCTGTTTTTT
TRBV10-3	.	TRBJ1-2	few	15	CAISEQRGANYGYTF	TGTGCCATCAGTGAGCAGCGAGGTGCTAACTATGGCTACACCTTC
TRBV27	.	TRBJ2-7	many	14	CASSLYQDGYEQYF	TGTGCCAGCAGTTTATATCAGGACGGATACGAGCAGTACTTC
TRBV4-2	.	TRBJ2-3	.	17	CASSQDEGGRGTDTQYF	TGTGCCAGCAGCCAAGACGAGGGGGGCCGGGGCACAGATACGCAGTATTTT
TRBV6-2/TRBV6-3	TRBD1	TRBJ2-3	.	13	CASETGPTDTQYF	TGTGCCAGCGAGACAGGGCCCACAGATACGCAGTATTTT
TRBV9	.	TRBJ2-7	.	12	CASSGSGYEQYF	TGTGCCAGCAGCGGGTCCGGCTACGAGCAGTACTTC
TRBV15	.	TRBJ2-1	many	19	CATSRDLPKVFSSYNEQFF	TGTGCCACCAGCAGAGATCTTCCGAAGGTTTTTAGCTCCTACAATGAGCAGTTCTTC
TRBV7-2	.	TRBJ2-7	few	16	CASSLVAAGLTYEQYF	TGTGCCAGCAGCTTAGTAGCGGCAGGACTAACCTACGAGCAGTACTTC
TRBV5-1	.	TRBJ2-3	few	16	CASSFRTRPSTDTQYF	TGCGCCAGCAGCTTCCGGACCCGACCATCCACAGATACGCAGTATTTT
TRBV7-2	.	TRBJ2-1	many	15	CASSLTRSSYNEQFF	TGTGCCAGCAGCCTCACTCGAAGCTCCTACAATGAGCAGTTCTTC
TRBV15	.	TRBJ2-3	few	14	CATSRDPFRNTQYF	TGTGCCACCAGCAGAGATCCTTTTCGCAATACGCAGTATTTT